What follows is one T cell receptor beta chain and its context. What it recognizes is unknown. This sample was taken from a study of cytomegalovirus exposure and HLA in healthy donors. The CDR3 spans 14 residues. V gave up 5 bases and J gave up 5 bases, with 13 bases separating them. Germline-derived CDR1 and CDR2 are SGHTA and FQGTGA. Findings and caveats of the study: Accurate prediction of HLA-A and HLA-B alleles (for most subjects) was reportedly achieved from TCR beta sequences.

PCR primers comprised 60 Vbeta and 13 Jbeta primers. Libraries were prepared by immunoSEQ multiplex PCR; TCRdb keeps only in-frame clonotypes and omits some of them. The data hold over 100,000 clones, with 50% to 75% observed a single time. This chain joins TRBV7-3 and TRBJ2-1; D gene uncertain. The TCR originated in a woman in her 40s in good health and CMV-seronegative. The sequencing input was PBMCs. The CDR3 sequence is CASSPSSTHNEQFF. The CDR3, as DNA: TGTGCCAGCAGCCCCTCTTCGACACACAATGAGCAGTTCTTC.